The 12 T cell receptor beta chains below all came from one sample that was sequenced in a study of T-cell reconstitution after alpha-beta-depleted transplantation in children. Molecular barcoding with unique molecular identifiers was used for the TCRbeta library. TCRdb independently ran MiXCR on the PCR reads; one entry per CDR3 protein. This sample carries 230,000 or so distinct CDR3 sequences, roughly a tenth of them seen once, and the ten largest clones take 5.1%. The sample in question was PBMCs from the stem cell graft donor, obtained from the stem cell graft. The receptors stem from a human donor who donated a stem cell graft to a child with SCID.

This clonotype was seen at least ten times. V gene TRBV7-9 combines with J gene TRBJ1-5, with TRBD1 as a possible D gene (6 bases). V was shortened by 1 base and J by 3 bases, with 13 bases between the two germline ends. Germline loops: CDR1 SEHNR, CDR2 FQNEAQ (reference sequence). This CDR3 is built from 16 residues. The DNA for the CDR3 is TGTGCCAGCAGCTTAGGAACAGGGTCCCCCAATCAGCCCCAGCATTTT. It yields the protein CASSLGTGSPNQPQHF.

V and J are TRBV7-9 and TRBJ1-3; 7 nucleotides agree with TRBD1. V trimming: 5 bases; J trimming: 4 bases; junction bases outside the gene matches: 8. Germline assignment: CDR1 SEHNR and CDR2 FQNEAQ (reference sequence). This CDR3 contains 15 residues. This chain's CDR3 is CASSPRGGQGNTIYF. For the CDR3, the DNA is TGTGCCAGCAGCCCCAGGGGGGGGCAAGGAAACACCATATATTTT. The full variable domain, its missing parts supplied by reference TRBV7-9 and TRBJ1-3, is DTGVSQNPRHKITKRGQNVTFRCDPISEHNRLYWYRQTLGQGPEFLTYFQNEAQLEKSRLLSDRFSAERPKGSFSTLEIQRTEQGDSAMYLCASSPRGGQGNTIYFGEGSWLTVV.

This clonotype was observed many times. The chain is built from TRBV5-1 and TRBJ1-1; 11 bases are shared with TRBD1. Germline CDR1 is SGHRS and CDR2 is YFSETQ. The V gene end was trimmed by 0 bases and the J gene end by 10 bases; junction bases not matched to a gene: 8. The CDR3 is 15 amino acids. The CDR3 DNA is TGCGCCAGCAGCTTGGCCCGGACAGGGGGCCATATAGCTTTCTTT. Translation: CASSLARTGGHIAFF. The entire variable domain, with the rest obtained from reference TRBV5-1 and TRBJ1-1, is as follows: KAGVTQTPRYLIKTRGQQVTLSCSPISGHRSVSWYQQTPGQGLQFLFEYFSETQRNKGNFPGRFSGRQFSNSRSEMNVSTLELGDSALYLCASSLARTGGHIAFFGQGTRLTVV.

The sample holds many counts of this clonotype. The rearrangement uses TRBV27 and TRBJ2-5; 12 nucleotides agree with TRBD2. Germline lookup yields CDR1 MNHEY and CDR2 SMNVEV (reference sequence). The CDR3 runs to 17 residues. After removal of 1 base from V and 1 base from J, the junction contained 4 bases not matched to a gene. In DNA, the CDR3 is TGTGCCAGCAGTTTATTCGGACTAGCGGGGCCCCAAGAGACCCAGTACTTC. Translation gives CASSLFGLAGPQETQYF.

The chain joins TRBV4-1 to TRBJ2-1; D is unresolved. Trimming stripped 2 bases from V and 0 bases from J, with 11 bases between. The length of the CDR3 is 16 residues. Germline assignment: CDR1 MGHRA and CDR2 YSYEKL. For the CDR3, the DNA is TGCGCCAGCAGCCAACCGTCCCCCTACTCCTACAATGAGCAGTTCTTC. This gives the protein CASSQPSPYSYNEQFF.

In its sample, this clonotype was seen many times. The rearrangement joins TRBV2 to TRBJ2-7; D is possibly TRBD1 (6 bases). Germline V gene data show CDR1 as SNHLY and CDR2 as FYNNEI. CDR3 size: 14 residues. V dropped 7 bases and J dropped 3 bases, with 16 bases sitting between them. The CDR3 loop reads CASKIRDKIYEQYF. The CDR3 nucleotides read TGTGCCAGCAAAATCCGGGACAAGATCTACGAGCAGTACTTC.

This clonotype was picked up many times. The V call is TRBV7-2, the J call TRBJ1-1; maybe TRBD1 (6 bases). The ends were cut back, 5 bases at V and 6 bases at J, with 16 bases in the middle. Germline V gene lookup returns CDR1 SGHTA and CDR2 FQGNSA. This CDR3 region has 14 residues. CDR3 in amino acids: CASSPGQGKPEAFF. The DNA of the CDR3 is TGTGCCAGCAGCCCGGGGCAGGGGAAGCCTGAAGCTTTCTTT.

This clonotype has ten or more counts. The chain has TRBV9 and TRBJ2-7; tentatively, D is TRBD2 (6 bases). V was trimmed by 4 bases and J by 3 bases, leaving 11 bases between them. Germline V CDR1 and CDR2: SGDLS, YYNGEE. The CDR3 sequence is 13 residues long. This CDR3 reads CASSFQEGYEQYF. The CDR3 DNA reads as TGTGCCAGCAGCTTCCAGGAGGGCTACGAGCAGTACTTC.

In its sample, this clonotype was seen many times. The CDR3 here is CASSPTTGATNEKLFF. The CDR3 coding sequence is TGTGCCAGCAGCCCGACGACAGGGGCAACTAATGAAAAACTGTTTTTT. The chain links TRBV13 to TRBJ1-4, with TRBD1 matching 8 bases. The length of the CDR3 is 16 residues. Losses at the gene ends were 5 bases for V and 0 bases for J; bases not matched to a gene: 5. Germline V lookup: CDR1 PRHDT, CDR2 FYEKMQ (reference sequence).

This chain connects TRBV18 to TRBJ2-1; 9 bases are a match to TRBD1. The CDR3 runs to 16 residues. The J segment lost 4 bases and the V segment lost 2 bases, leaving 6 bases of the junction unmatched. Germline V gene data show CDR1 as KGHSH and CDR2 as LQKENI. CDR3 amino acids: CASSPTSGQGYNEQFF. CDR3 sequence (DNA): TGTGCCAGCTCACCAACATCGGGACAGGGATACAATGAGCAGTTCTTC.

This clonotype was observed at least ten times. The chain couples TRBV7-9 to TRBJ1-1, with D unclear. V lost 3 bases, J lost 0 bases, and 11 bases lay in between. CDR3 length equals 15 residues. Germline loops: CDR1 SEHNR, CDR2 FQNEAQ (reference sequence). DNA of the CDR3: TGTGCCAGCAGCTTCGCCGGTTCATTGAACACTGAAGCTTTCTTT. Protein product: CASSFAGSLNTEAFF.

The rearrangement joins TRBV2 to TRBJ1-5; 7 bases are shared with TRBD1. CDR3 length: 13 residues. Trimming took 6 bases from V and 6 from J; bases not matched to a gene: 5. Per the germline V gene, CDR1 is SNHLY and CDR2 is FYNNEI. The DNA of the CDR3 is TGTGCCAGCAGGGACAGGCCCAGTCAGCCCCAGCATTTT. As protein: CASRDRPSQPQHF.